A single sample is the source of the 19 T cell receptor beta chains below, sequenced in a study of beta chain features in type 1 diabetes. TCRB transcripts that were expressed got sequenced, as all of the isolated RNA had been reverse transcribed. Using immunoSEQ multiplex PCR, the repertoire was profiled, and TCRdb retains in-frame clones only, with some absent. This repertoire shows over 700,000 clones, roughly 17% found once; its top ten account for 0.02% to 0.025%. The sample taken for sequencing was naive CD4+ T cells from blood. Receptors were obtained from a woman between 18 and 30 years old in good health.

The V gene is TRBV25-1, the J gene TRBJ2-1, with D tentatively TRBD1 (6 bases). The length of the CDR3 is 15 residues. The germline V gene encodes CDR1 MGHDK and CDR2 SYGVNS. Trimming removed 7 bases from V and 9 bases from J, with 22 bases in between. CDR3 DNA: TGTGCCAGCAACCCCCCGGGACAATCGTATAGTGAGCAGTTCTTC. This gives the protein CASNPPGQSYSEQFF.

The chain links TRBV7-2 to TRBJ2-5, with D possibly being TRBD1 (6 bases). The CDR3 extends over 13 amino acids. The germline V gene encodes CDR1 SGHTA and CDR2 FQGNSA. Between the trimmed V and J ends, which lost 4 bases and 3 bases, there was a span of 9 bases. CDR3 sequence: CASSWTVEETQYF. CDR3 DNA sequence: TGTGCCAGCAGCTGGACAGTAGAAGAGACCCAGTACTTC.

The table lists this clone with a few counts. This chain links TRBV28 with TRBJ2-5; no clear D. This CDR3 contains 13 residues. Germline loops: CDR1 MDHEN, CDR2 SYDVKM. Trimming took off 6 bases at V and 5 bases at J, with 13 bases between the two ends. For the CDR3, the DNA is TGTGCCAGCAGCCAGAGTAGTCGGGAGACCCAGTACTTC. Translated, it gives CASSQSSRETQYF.

This clone has only a few counts. The rearrangement links TRBV19 to TRBJ2-7, with unresolved D. CDR1 is LNHDA and CDR2 is SQIVND in the germline V gene (reference sequence). The CDR3 length is 13 residues. Trimming left V 5 bases short and J 6 bases short, with 14 bases between. This chain's CDR3 is CASSSQTPAEQYF. CDR3 in DNA: TGTGCCAGTAGTTCGCAAACCCCCGCCGAGCAGTACTTC.

This clone was found a few times. This chain joins TRBV5-4 and TRBJ2-1; D gene uncertain. V lost 4 bases and J lost 5, with 4 bases in between. This CDR3 contains 11 residues. CDR1 is SGHNT, CDR2 YYREEE, per germline (reference sequence). The CDR3 DNA reads as TGTGCCAGCAGCAACCACAATGAGCAGTTCTTC. Amino acids: CASSNHNEQFF. Supplemented by reference TRBV5-4 and TRBJ2-1, the full variable domain reads ETGVTQSPTHLIKTRGQQVTLRCSSQSGHNTVSWYQQALGQGPQFIFQYYREEENGRGNFPPRFSGLQFPNYSSELNVNALELDDSALYLCASSNHNEQFFGPGTRLTVL.

This chain connects TRBV9 to TRBJ2-3; D unclear. CDR3 size: 12 residues. V was cut by 3 bases and J by 8 bases, with 10 bases left in between. Germline CDR1 reads SGDLS; CDR2 reads YYNGEE. This CDR3 reads CASSAWLRTQYF. CDR3 coding DNA: TGTGCCAGCAGCGCCTGGCTGCGTACGCAGTATTTT. The entire variable domain, with the rest obtained from reference TRBV9 and TRBJ2-3, is as follows: DSGVTQTPKHLITATGQRVTLRCSPRSGDLSVYWYQQSLDQGLQFLIQYYNGEERAKGNILERFSAQQFPDLHSELNLSSLELGDSALYFCASSAWLRTQYFGPGTRLTVL.

The chain uses TRBV5-6 and TRBJ2-5; 9 nucleotides agree with TRBD1. The trim removed 5 bases at V and 2 bases at J, leaving 10 bases unmatched. This CDR3 spans 16 amino acids. CDR1 and CDR2 (germline): SGHDT, YYEEEE. As DNA, the CDR3 is TGTGCCAGCAGGTCCCGGGGGACAGGGTGGCAAGAGACCCAGTACTTC. Residues: CASRSRGTGWQETQYF.

J is TRBJ2-1 and V is TRBV29-1, with D perhaps assigned TRBD1 or TRBD2 (5 bases each). V was trimmed by 5 bases and J by 9 bases, leaving 14 bases between them. CDR1 is SQVTM and CDR2 is ANQGSEA in the germline V gene. The CDR3 is 12 amino acids. The CDR3 sequence is CSVRDASSEQFF. CDR3 coding DNA: TGCAGCGTTAGGGACGCAAGTAGTGAGCAGTTCTTC.

This clone was picked up a small number of times. The chain links TRBV18 to TRBJ2-1; D is uncertain. This CDR3 is 13 amino acids long. The germline gives CDR1 KGHSH, CDR2 LQKENI. Trimming cost V 5 bases and J 3 bases, with 8 bases left between them. The chain's CDR3 is CASSTLNYNEQFF. CDR3 bases: TGTGCCAGCTCAACCCTAAACTACAATGAGCAGTTCTTC.

This sequence joins TRBV6-5 and TRBJ1-3, with D perhaps TRBD1 (6 bases). This CDR3 comprises 15 residues. Trimming took 2 bases from V and 0 from J, leaving 8 bases between them. Germline-derived CDR1 and CDR2 are MNHEY and SVGAGI. The CDR3: CASSYRGSSGNTIYF. CDR3 coding DNA: TGTGCCAGCAGTTACAGGGGGAGCTCTGGAAACACCATATATTTT.

This clone was seen only once. The chain links TRBV19 to TRBJ1-5; D not certain. CDR3 length: 16 amino acids. V shed 5 bases and J shed 7 bases, with 21 bases lying between them. Germline assignment: CDR1 LNHDA and CDR2 SQIVND (reference sequence). The CDR3 nucleotides read TGTGCCAGTAGTCTCCAAGCCCACGGGGTAGGACAGCCCCAGCATTTT. Encoded protein: CASSLQAHGVGQPQHF.

The genes are TRBV4-2 and TRBJ2-5; 12 nucleotides line up with TRBD1. The DNA matches TRBJ2-7 better at its end, which makes the J call doubtful. The CDR3 totals 15 residues. Germline CDR1 and CDR2: LGHNA and YNFKEQ. The CDR3 reads CASSQLGQGAYEQYF. The CDR3 DNA sequence: TGTGCCAGCAGCCAATTGGGACAGGGGGCGTACGAGCAGTACTTC.

This clone was found a few times. The V call is TRBV19, the J call TRBJ1-5; D is unresolved. This CDR3 spans 14 amino acids. Per the germline V gene, CDR1 is LNHDA and CDR2 is SQIVND (reference sequence). The V and J ends lost 3 bases and 4 bases respectively, with 10 bases between them. CDR3 loop: CASSIEARNQPQHF. For the CDR3, the DNA is TGTGCCAGTAGTATTGAGGCCAGGAATCAGCCCCAGCATTTT. The full variable domain, its missing parts supplied by reference TRBV19 and TRBJ1-5, is DGGITQSPKYLFRKEGQNVTLSCEQNLNHDAMYWYRQDPGQGLRLIYYSQIVNDFQKGDIAEGYSVSREKKESFPLTVTSAQKNPTAFYLCASSIEARNQPQHFGDGTRLSIL.

The chain combines TRBV18 with TRBJ1-2; 9 bases fit TRBD1. This CDR3 comprises 16 residues. V was pared by 0 bases and J by 4 bases, with 6 bases of the junction left unmatched. Per germline, CDR1 KGHSH and CDR2 LQKENI. This chain's CDR3 is CASSPPLGQGLYGYTF. Here the CDR3 DNA reads TGTGCCAGCTCACCACCTCTGGGACAGGGCCTCTATGGCTACACCTTC.

This clone was observed a handful of times. The chain recombines TRBV5-4 with TRBJ2-1; maybe TRBD2 (5 bases). Trimming took 4 bases from V and 7 from J, leaving 21 bases between them. Looked up from germline, CDR1 is SGHNT and CDR2 is YYREEE (reference sequence). The CDR3 is 16 residues long. CDR3 sequence reads: CASSLAQPPVGNEQFF. Written as DNA, the CDR3 is TGTGCCAGCAGCCTAGCACAGCCCCCCGTGGGGAATGAGCAGTTCTTC.

The V call is TRBV6-1, the J call TRBJ2-3; TRBD2 agrees at 7 bases. Looked up from germline, CDR1 is MNHNS and CDR2 is SASEGT. The CDR3 length is 13 residues. Trimming at V came to 8 bases and at J to 0 bases, leaving 2 bases not matched to a gene. CDR3 sequence reads: CASWEGSTDTQYF. CDR3 coding DNA: TGTGCCAGCTGGGAGGGTAGCACAGATACGCAGTATTTT.

This rearrangement joins TRBV27 to TRBJ2-7; D is perhaps TRBD1 (5 bases). V lost 4 bases and J 4 bases, leaving 17 bases between the germline ends. This CDR3 has 15 residues. Germline CDR1 and CDR2: MNHEY and SMNVEV (reference sequence). The DNA of the CDR3 is TGTGCCAGCAGTTCCACCGACAGAATCGATTACGAGCAGTACTTC. It encodes CASSSTDRIDYEQYF.

This clone was found a few times. The chain employs TRBV29-1 and TRBJ2-2, with 8 bases that match TRBD1. With 6 bases clipped from V and 4 bases from J, the junction kept 13 bases outside the gene matches. The V gene's germline CDR1 is SQVTM and CDR2 ANQGSEA. CDR3 length equals 16 residues. CDR3 region: CSVPGQDPVGTGELFF. CDR3 DNA: TGCAGCGTGCCGGGACAGGACCCTGTTGGCACCGGGGAGCTGTTTTTT.

J is TRBJ1-2 and V is TRBV7-9; TRBD1 might be the D (5 bases). Germline V gene data show CDR1 as SEHNR and CDR2 as FQNEAQ (reference sequence). The CDR3 covers 14 residues. V lost 4 bases, J lost 3 bases, and 12 bases lay in between. CDR3 residues: CASSSRQGDYGYTF. CDR3 nucleotides: TGTGCCAGCAGCTCCCGGCAGGGCGACTATGGCTACACCTTC.